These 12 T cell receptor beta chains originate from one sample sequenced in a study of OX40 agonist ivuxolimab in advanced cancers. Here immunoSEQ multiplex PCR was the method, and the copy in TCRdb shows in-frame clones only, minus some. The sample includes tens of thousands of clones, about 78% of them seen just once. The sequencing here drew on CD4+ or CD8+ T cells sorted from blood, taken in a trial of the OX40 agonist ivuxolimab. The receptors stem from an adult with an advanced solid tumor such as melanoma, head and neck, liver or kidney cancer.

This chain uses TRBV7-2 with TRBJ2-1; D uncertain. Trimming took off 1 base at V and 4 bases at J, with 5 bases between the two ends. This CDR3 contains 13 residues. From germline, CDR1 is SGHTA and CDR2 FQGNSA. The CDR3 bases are TGTGCCAGCAGCTTAGATTATTACAATGAGCAGTTCTTC. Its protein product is CASSLDYYNEQFF.

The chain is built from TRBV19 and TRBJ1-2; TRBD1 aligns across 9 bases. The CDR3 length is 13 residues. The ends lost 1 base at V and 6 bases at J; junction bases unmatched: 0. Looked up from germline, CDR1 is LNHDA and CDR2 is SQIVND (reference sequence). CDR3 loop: CASSIGQGDGYTF. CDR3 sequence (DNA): TGTGCCAGTAGTATAGGACAGGGGGATGGCTACACCTTC.

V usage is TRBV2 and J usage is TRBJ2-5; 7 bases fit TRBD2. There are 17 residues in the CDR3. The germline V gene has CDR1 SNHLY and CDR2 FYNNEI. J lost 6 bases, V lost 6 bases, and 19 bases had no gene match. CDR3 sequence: CASRKRVASGVLKTQYF. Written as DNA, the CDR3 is TGTGCCAGCAGGAAAAGGGTTGCTAGCGGTGTTTTGAAGACCCAGTACTTC.

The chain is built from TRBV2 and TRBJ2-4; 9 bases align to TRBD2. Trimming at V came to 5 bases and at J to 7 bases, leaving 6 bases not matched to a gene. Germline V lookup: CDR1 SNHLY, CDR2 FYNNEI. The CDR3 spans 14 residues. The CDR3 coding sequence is TGTGCCAGCAGTTGGTCGGGACTAGCTAACATTCAGTACTTC. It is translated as CASSWSGLANIQYF.

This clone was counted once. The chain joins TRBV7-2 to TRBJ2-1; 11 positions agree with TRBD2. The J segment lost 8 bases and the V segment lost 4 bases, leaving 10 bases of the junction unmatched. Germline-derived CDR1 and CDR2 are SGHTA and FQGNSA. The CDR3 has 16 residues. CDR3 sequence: CASSSRTSGRGDEQFF. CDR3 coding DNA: TGTGCCAGCAGCTCGCGGACTAGCGGGCGGGGTGATGAGCAGTTCTTC.

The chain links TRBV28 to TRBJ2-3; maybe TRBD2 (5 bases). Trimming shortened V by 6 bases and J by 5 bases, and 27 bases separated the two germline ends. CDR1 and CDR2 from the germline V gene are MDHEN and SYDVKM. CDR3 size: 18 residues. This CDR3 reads CASSSSTGYVPRKDTQYF. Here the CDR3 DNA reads TGTGCCAGCAGCTCATCAACGGGATACGTCCCCAGAAAAGATACGCAGTATTTT.

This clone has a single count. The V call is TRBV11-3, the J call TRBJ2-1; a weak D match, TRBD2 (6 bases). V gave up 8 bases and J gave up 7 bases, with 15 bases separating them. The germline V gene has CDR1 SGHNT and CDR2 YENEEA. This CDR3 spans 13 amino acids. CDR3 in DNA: TGTGCCAGCGGATCGCGGGGCGGGAATGAGCAGTTCTTC. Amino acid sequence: CASGSRGGNEQFF.

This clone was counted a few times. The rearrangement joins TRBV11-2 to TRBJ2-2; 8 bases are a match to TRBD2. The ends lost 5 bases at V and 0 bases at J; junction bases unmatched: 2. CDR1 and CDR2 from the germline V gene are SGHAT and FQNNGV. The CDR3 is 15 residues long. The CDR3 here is CASSVSGTNTGELFF. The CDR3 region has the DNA TGTGCCAGCAGCGTTAGCGGGACGAACACCGGGGAGCTGTTTTTT.

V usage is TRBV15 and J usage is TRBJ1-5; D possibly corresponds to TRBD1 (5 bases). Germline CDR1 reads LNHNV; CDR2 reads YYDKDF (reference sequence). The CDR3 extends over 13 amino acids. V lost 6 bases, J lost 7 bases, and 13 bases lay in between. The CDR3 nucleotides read TGTGCCACCAGGGGCAGGGCTTTACAGCCCCAGCATTTT. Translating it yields CATRGRALQPQHF.

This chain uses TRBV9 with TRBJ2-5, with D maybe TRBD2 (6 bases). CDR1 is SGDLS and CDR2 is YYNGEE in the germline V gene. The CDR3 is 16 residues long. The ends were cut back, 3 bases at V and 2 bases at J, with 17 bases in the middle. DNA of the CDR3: TGTGCCAGCAGCGCGCGCAGGGTCGGGGGACAAGAGACCCAGTACTTC. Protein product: CASSARRVGGQETQYF.

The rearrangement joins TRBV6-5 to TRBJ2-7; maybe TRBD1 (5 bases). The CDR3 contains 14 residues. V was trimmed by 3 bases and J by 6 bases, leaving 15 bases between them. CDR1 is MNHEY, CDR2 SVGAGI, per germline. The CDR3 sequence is CASSYLGRASEQYF. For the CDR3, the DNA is TGTGCCAGCAGTTATCTAGGCAGGGCGAGCGAGCAGTACTTC.

CDR3 bases: TGTGCCAGCAACAAGCGGATCCAAGAGACCCAGTACTTC. Translated, it gives CASNKRIQETQYF. V usage is TRBV2 and J usage is TRBJ2-5, with D tentatively TRBD2 (5 bases). This CDR3 has 13 amino acids. The germline gives CDR1 SNHLY, CDR2 FYNNEI. V was clipped by 7 bases and J by 1 base, with 10 bases between them.